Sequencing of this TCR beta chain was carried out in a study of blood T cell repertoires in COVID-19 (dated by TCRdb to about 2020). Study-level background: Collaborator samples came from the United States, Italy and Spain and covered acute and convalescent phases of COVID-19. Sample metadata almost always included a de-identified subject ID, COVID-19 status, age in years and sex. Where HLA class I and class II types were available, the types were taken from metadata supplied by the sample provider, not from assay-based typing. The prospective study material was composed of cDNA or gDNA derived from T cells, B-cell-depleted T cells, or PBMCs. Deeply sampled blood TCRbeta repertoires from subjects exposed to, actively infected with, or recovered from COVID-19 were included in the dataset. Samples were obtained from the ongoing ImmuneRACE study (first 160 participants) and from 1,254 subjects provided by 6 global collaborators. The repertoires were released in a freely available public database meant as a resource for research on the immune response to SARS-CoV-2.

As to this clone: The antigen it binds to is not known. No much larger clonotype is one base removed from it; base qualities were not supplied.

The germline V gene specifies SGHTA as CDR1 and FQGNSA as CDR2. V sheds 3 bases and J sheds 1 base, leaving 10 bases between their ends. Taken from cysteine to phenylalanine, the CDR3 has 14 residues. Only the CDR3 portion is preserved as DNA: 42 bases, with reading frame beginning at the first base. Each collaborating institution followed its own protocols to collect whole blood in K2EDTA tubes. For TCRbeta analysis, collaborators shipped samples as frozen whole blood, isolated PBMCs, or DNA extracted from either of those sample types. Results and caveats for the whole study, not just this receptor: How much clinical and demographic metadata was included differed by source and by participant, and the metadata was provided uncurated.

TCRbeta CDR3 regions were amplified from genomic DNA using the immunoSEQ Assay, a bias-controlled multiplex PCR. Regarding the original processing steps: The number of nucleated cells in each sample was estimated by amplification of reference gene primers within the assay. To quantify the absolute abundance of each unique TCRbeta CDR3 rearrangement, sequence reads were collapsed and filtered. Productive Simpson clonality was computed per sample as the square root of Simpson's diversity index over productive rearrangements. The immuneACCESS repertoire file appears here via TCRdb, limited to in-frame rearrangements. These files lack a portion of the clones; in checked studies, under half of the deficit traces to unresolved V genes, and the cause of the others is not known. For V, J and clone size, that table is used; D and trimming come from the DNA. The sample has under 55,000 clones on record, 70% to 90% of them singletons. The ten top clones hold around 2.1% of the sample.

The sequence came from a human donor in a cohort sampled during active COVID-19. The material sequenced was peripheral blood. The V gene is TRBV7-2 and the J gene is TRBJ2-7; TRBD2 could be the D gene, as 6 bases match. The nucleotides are TGTGCCAGCAGCTTCGGTAGCGGATCCTACGAGCAGTACTTC. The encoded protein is CASSFGSGSYEQYF.